One and the same sample provided the 10 T cell receptor beta chains below, sequenced in a study of cytomegalovirus exposure and HLA in healthy donors. This PCR relied on a set of 60 Vbeta primers and 13 Jbeta primers. The data were produced by immunoSEQ multiplex PCR, yet TCRdb's version contains in-frame clones alone and is incomplete. Among over 120,000 clones, 70% to 85% were seen once, and the ten largest hold around 8.8%. The sequenced sample was PBMCs. The receptors were gathered from a woman aged 60 to 75 in good health and CMV-seropositive.

The chain employs TRBV5-6 and TRBJ2-5, with 7 positions matching TRBD1. The CDR3 length is 14 residues. The germline V gene has CDR1 SGHDT and CDR2 YYEEEE. After removal of 4 bases from V and 1 base from J, the junction contained 4 bases not matched to a gene. The DNA of the CDR3 is TGTGCCAGCAGCAGTACAGGGGTCCAAGAGACCCAGTACTTC. Amino acids: CASSSTGVQETQYF.

This clone turned up a few times. J is TRBJ2-1 and V is TRBV6-4; 8 positions agree with TRBD1. CDR1 is MRHNA and CDR2 is SNTAGT in the germline V gene. The ends lost 5 bases at V and 8 bases at J; junction bases unmatched: 8. The CDR3 covers 14 residues. As DNA, the CDR3 is TGTGCCAGCAGTCCCGGCAGGGGGCCCTATGAGCAGTTCTTC. This sequence encodes CASSPGRGPYEQFF.

The rearrangement links TRBV11-1 to TRBJ2-3, with 8 bases lining up with TRBD2. Germline trimming cut 0 bases from V and 11 bases from J; bases unmatched to any gene: 4. The V gene's germline CDR1 is SGHAT and CDR2 FQDESV (reference sequence). The CDR3 extends over 13 amino acids. The CDR3 DNA reads as TGTGCCAGCAGCTTAGCGCGGGGGGACGAGCAGTATTTT. The encoded protein is CASSLARGDEQYF. The full variable domain, rest sourced from reference TRBV11-1 and TRBJ2-3, is EAEVAQSPRYKITEKSQAVAFWCDPISGHATLYWYRQILGQGPELLVQFQDESVVDDSQLPKDRFSAERLKGVDSTLKIQPAELGDSAMYLCASSLARGDEQYFGPGTRLTVL.

The chain joins TRBV4-3 to TRBJ1-3, with TRBD1 matching over 7 bases. Germline CDR1 is LGHNA and CDR2 is YSLEER. Losses at the gene ends were 1 base for V and 2 bases for J; bases not matched to a gene: 2. The CDR3 is 15 amino acids. For the CDR3, the DNA is TGCGCCAGCAGCCAAGCTCAGGGGGCTGGAAACACCATATATTTT. It translates to CASSQAQGAGNTIYF.

This rearrangement joins TRBV5-4 to TRBJ1-4; 9 bases fit TRBD1. V lost 3 bases, J lost 0 bases, and 6 bases stayed unmatched. This CDR3 has 17 amino acids. Germline CDR1 is SGHNT and CDR2 is YYREEE (reference sequence). CDR3 loop: CASSSQGAAATNEKLFF. The CDR3 DNA sequence: TGTGCCAGCAGCTCACAGGGGGCGGCGGCAACTAATGAAAAACTGTTTTTT.

This rearrangement joins TRBV4-2 to TRBJ1-1; 10 nucleotides agree with TRBD1. The CDR3 has 18 residues. J lost 4 bases, V lost 0 bases, and 11 bases had no gene match. The germline V gene has CDR1 LGHNA and CDR2 YNFKEQ. The CDR3 region is CASSQDFGQGGGSTEAFF. CDR3 DNA sequence: TGTGCCAGCAGCCAAGATTTCGGACAGGGGGGAGGTAGCACTGAAGCTTTCTTT.

Only a few counts were recorded for this clone. The V gene is TRBV7-9, the J gene TRBJ2-1, with D possibly matching TRBD2 (5 bases). Germline V gene sequence: CDR1 SEHNR, CDR2 FQNEAQ (reference sequence). V was clipped by 0 bases and J by 5 bases, with 14 bases between them. The CDR3 sequence is 16 residues long. CDR3: CASSLAQRFLDNEQFF. The CDR3 nucleotides read TGTGCCAGCAGCTTAGCGCAGCGGTTCCTAGACAATGAGCAGTTCTTC.

The chain recombines TRBV29-1 with TRBJ2-4; 8 positions agree with TRBD2. Germline trimming cut 4 bases from V and 4 bases from J; bases unmatched to any gene: 3. Germline loops: CDR1 SQVTM, CDR2 ANQGSEA. The CDR3 extends over 13 amino acids. CDR3 sequence reads: CSVGGTSKNIQYF. CDR3 sequence (DNA): TGCAGCGTTGGTGGGACTAGTAAAAACATTCAGTACTTC. The variable domain in full, with the rest retrieved from reference TRBV29-1 and TRBJ2-4, is SAVISQKPSRDICQRGTSLTIQCQVDSQVTMMFWYRQQPGQSLTLIATANQGSEATYESGFVIDKFPISRPNLTFSTLTVSNMSPEDSSIYLCSVGGTSKNIQYFGAGTRLSVL.

The chain couples TRBV5-5 to TRBJ2-1; perhaps TRBD2 as D (6 bases). The CDR3 extends over 17 amino acids. The germline gives CDR1 SGHKS, CDR2 YYEKEE (reference sequence). V was clipped by 2 bases and J by 11 bases, with 26 bases between them. This chain's CDR3 is CASSFGAGTQGSRQQFF. Here the CDR3 DNA reads TGTGCCAGCAGCTTTGGGGCCGGGACTCAGGGCAGCCGGCAGCAGTTCTTC.

The rearrangement joins TRBV25-1 to TRBJ2-3; TRBD1 agrees at 7 bases. The ends lost 5 bases at V and 8 bases at J; junction bases unmatched: 10. Germline lookup yields CDR1 MGHDK and CDR2 SYGVNS. The CDR3 spans 14 residues. CDR3 DNA sequence: TGTGCCAGCAGTCTCGGGACAGAAGTGAGTACGCAGTATTTT. It specifies CASSLGTEVSTQYF.